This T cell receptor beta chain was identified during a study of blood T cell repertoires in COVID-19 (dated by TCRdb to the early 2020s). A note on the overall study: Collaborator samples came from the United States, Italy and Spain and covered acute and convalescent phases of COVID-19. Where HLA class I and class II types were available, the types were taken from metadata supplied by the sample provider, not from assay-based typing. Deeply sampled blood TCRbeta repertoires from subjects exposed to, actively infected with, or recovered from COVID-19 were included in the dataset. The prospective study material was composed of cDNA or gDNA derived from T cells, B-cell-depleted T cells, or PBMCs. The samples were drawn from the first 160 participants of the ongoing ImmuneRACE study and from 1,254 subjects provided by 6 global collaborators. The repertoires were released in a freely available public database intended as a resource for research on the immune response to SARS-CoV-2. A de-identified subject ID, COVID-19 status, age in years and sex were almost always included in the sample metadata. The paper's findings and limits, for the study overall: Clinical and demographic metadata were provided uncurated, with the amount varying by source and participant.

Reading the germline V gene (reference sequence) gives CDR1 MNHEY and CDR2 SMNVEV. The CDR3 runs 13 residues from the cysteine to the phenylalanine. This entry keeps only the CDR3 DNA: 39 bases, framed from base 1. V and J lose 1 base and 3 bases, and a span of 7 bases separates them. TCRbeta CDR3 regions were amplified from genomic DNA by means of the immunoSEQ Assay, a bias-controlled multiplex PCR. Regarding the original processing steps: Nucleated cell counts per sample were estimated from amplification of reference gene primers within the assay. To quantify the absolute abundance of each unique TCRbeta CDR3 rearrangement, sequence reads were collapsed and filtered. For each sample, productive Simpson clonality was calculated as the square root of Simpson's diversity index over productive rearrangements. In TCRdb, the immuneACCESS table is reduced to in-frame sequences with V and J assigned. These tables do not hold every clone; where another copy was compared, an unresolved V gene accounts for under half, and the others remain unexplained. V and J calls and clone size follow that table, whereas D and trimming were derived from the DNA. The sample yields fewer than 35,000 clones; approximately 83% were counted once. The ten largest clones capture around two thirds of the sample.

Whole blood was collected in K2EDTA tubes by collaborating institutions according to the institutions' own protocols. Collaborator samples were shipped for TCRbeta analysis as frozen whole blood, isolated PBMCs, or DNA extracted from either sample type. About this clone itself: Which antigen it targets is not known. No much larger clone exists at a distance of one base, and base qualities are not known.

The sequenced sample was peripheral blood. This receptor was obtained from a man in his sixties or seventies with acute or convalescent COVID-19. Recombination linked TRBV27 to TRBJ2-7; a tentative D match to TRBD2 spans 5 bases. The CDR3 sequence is CASSLFRDYEQYF. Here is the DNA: TGTGCCAGCAGTTTATTCCGGGACTACGAGCAGTACTTC.